The present TCR beta chain was sequenced within a study of cytomegalovirus exposure and HLA in healthy donors. At the level of the study: There were under 140 million unique TCR beta sequences, drawn from about 190 million T cells, in an earlier analysis.

CDR1 and CDR2 from the germline V gene are MDHEN and SYDVKM. Trimming cost V 5 bases and J 5 bases; bases outside gene matches: 6. CDR3 size: 15 residues. PCR involved 60 Vbeta and 13 Jbeta primers. Generated by immunoSEQ multiplex PCR, the TCRdb table keeps only in-frame clones and is missing some. This table has tens of thousands of clones, over 60% appearing once. The chain uses TRBV28 and TRBJ1-6, with 7 bases identical to TRBD1. The sample taken for sequencing was PBMCs. The sequence came from a woman in her thirties or forties in good health and CMV-seropositive. The CDR3: CASSKGQAHNSPLHF. CDR3 nucleotide sequence: TGTGCCAGCAGTAAAGGACAGGCACATAATTCACCCCTCCACTTT.